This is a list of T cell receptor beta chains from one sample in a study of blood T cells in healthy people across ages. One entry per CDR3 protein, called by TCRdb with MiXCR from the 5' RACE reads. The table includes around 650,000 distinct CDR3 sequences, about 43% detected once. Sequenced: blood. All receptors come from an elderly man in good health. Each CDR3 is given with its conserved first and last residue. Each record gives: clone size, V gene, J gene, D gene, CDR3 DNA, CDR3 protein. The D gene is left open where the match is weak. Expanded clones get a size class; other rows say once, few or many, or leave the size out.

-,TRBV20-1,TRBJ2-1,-,TGCAGTGCTTGGGGGGGGACAGCGTCCTACAATGAGCAGTTCTTC,CSAWGGTASYNEQFF
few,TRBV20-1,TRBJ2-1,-,TGCAGTGCGTCACCGAATGAGCAGTTCTTC,CSASPNEQFF
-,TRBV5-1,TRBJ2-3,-,TGCGCCAGCAGCTTGGCCAGTCCGGTAGATACGCAGTATTTT,CASSLASPVDTQYF
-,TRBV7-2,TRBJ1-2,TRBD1,TGTGCCAGCAGCTTCCAGGGGGGTGGCTACACCTTC,CASSFQGGGYTF
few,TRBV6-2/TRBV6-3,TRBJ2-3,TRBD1,TGTGCCAGCAGTTGGCCGACAGGGTGGGCAGATACGCAGTATTTT,CASSWPTGWADTQYF
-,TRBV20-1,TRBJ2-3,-,TGCAGTACTAACCCCCGACTACTGGATTCCATCCTTGATACGCAGTATTTT,CSTNPRLLDSILDTQYF
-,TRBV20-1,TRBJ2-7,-,TGCAGTGCTAGAGATTGGCAGGAACACTACGAGCAGTACTTC,CSARDWQEHYEQYF
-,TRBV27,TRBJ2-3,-,TGTACCAGCTCCCCCAGAAGCACAGATACGCAGTATTTT,CTSSPRSTDTQYF
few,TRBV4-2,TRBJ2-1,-,TGTGCCAGCAGCCAAGAAAAGGGAATCCACAATGAGCAGTTCTTC,CASSQEKGIHNEQFF
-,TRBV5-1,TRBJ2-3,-,TGCGCCAGCAGCTTGGAGGGATTTTCGCCGGGCTCGACACTCACAGATACGCAGTATTTT,CASSLEGFSPGSTLTDTQYF
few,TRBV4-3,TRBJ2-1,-,TGCGCCAGCAGCCGGGACTCGCCACTTACCAGCTCCTACAATGAGCAGTTCTTC,CASSRDSPLTSSYNEQFF
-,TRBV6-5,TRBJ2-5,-,TGTGCCAGCAGTTACCGCCTAGCCCCAAAAGAGACCCAGTACTTC,CASSYRLAPKETQYF
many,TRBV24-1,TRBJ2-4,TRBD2,TGTGCCACCAGTTCCAGCGGGAGTTCCAAAAACATTCAGTACTTC,CATSSSGSSKNIQYF
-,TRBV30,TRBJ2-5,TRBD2,TGTGCCTGGAGGGAACAGACTAGCGGGAGAGTGGGGCGGCAGTACTTC,CAWREQTSGRVGRQYF
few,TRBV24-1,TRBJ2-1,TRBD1,TGTGCCACCAGTGACCACAGGGGGCTTTACAATGAGCAGTTCTTC,CATSDHRGLYNEQFF
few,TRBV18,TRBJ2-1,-,TGTGCCAGCTCACCAGAGAGGGGTGAGCAGTTCTTC,CASSPERGEQFF
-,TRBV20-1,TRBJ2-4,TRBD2,TGCAGTGCTGCCCCACTAGCGGGGACCAAAAACATTCAGTACTTC,CSAAPLAGTKNIQYF
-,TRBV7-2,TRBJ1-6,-,TGTGCCAGCAGCTCTGACTCCTATAATTCACCCCTCCACTTT,CASSSDSYNSPLHF